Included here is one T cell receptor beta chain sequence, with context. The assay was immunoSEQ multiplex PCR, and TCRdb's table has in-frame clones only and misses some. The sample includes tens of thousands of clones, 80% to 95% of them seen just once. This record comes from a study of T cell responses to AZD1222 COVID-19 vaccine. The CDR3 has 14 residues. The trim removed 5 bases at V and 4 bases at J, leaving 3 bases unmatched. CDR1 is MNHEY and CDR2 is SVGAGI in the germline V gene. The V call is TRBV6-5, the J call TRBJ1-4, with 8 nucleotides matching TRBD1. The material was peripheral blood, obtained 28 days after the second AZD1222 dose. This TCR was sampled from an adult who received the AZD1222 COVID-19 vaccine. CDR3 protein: CASSRTGSNEKLFF. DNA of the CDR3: TGTGCCAGCAGTCGGACAGGGAGTAATGAAAAACTGTTTTTT.